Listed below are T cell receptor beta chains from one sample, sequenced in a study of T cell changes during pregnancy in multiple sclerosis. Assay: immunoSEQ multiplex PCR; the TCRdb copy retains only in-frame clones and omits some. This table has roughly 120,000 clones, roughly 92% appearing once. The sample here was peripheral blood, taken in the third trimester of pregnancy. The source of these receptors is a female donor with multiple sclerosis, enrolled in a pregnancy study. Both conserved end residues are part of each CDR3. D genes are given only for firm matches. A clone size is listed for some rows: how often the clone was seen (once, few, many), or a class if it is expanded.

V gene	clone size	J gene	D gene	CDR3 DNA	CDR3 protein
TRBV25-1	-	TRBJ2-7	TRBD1	TGTGCCAGCAGTGGGACCCGGGACAGGAGTTCCTACGAGCAGTACTTC	CASSGTRDRSSYEQYF
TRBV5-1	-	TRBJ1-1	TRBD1	TGCGCCAGCAGCTTGGGTATTCCCAGGGGGCAATACACTGAAGCTTTCTTT	CASSLGIPRGQYTEAFF
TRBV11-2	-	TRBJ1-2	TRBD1	TGTGCCAGCAGGGGACAGGGTCGGGGCTACACCTTC	CASRGQGRGYTF
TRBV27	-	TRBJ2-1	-	TGTGCCAGCAGTTTACTTGCGGGAAGATACAATGAGCAGTTCTTC	CASSLLAGRYNEQFF
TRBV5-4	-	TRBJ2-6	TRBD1	TGTGCCAGCAGCGAAGAGCCTCGGACAGGGTCTGGGGCCAACGTCCTGACTTTC	CASSEEPRTGSGANVLTF
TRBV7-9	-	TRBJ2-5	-	TGTGCCAGCAGCTCCCGGCGGGAGACCCAGTACTTC	CASSSRRETQYF
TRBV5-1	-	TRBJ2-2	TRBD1	TGCGCCAGCAGCTTGGGGGACAGGGATCACGGGGAGCTGTTTTTT	CASSLGDRDHGELFF
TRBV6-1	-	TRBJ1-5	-	TGTGCCAGCCGCGGAACCGTCAGCAATCAGCCCCAGCATTTT	CASRGTVSNQPQHF
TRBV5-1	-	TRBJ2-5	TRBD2	TGCGCCAGCAGCTTCGACAGCGGGACGCAAGAGACCCAGTACTTC	CASSFDSGTQETQYF
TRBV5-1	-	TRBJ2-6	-	TGCGCCAGCAGCACCACAGGGACCGGGGCCAACGTCCTGACTTTC	CASSTTGTGANVLTF
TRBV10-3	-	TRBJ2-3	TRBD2	TGTGCCATCAGTGAGCTCCGGACTAGCGGGGGCTTTATAGATACGCAGTATTTT	CAISELRTSGGFIDTQYF
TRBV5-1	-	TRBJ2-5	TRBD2	TGCGCCAGCAGCTTAAGCGGGGGGCCCTTCCAAGAGACCCAGTACTTC	CASSLSGGPFQETQYF
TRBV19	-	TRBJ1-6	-	TGTGCCAGTAGTATGCAGGTCAATAATTCACCCCTCCACTTT	CASSMQVNNSPLHF
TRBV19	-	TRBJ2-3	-	TGTGCCAGTAGTTCCTCTCCGGGGTCGGATACGCAGTATTTT	CASSSSPGSDTQYF
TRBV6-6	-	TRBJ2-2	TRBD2	TGTGCCAGCAGTTACGTAGCGGGAGGTACCGGGGAGCTGTTTTTT	CASSYVAGGTGELFF
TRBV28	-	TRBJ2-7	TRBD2	TGTGCCAGCAGACCCAGCGGGATTGCCCCCTACGAGCAGTACTTC	CASRPSGIAPYEQYF
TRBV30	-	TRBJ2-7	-	TGTGCGTGGAACAGAGACTACGAGCAGTACTTC	CAWNRDYEQYF
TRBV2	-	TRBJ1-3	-	TGTGCCAGCAGGCAGGGTTCTGGAAACACCATATATTTT	CASRQGSGNTIYF
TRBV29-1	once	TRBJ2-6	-	TGCAGCGTGGTCGCATCAGGGGCTGGGGCCAACGTCCTGACTTTC	CSVVASGAGANVLTF
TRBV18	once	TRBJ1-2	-	TGTGCCAGCTCACGAGACGACAATGGCTACACCTTC	CASSRDDNGYTF
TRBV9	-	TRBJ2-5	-	TGTGCCAGCAGCTACAGGGAAGAGACCCAGTACTTC	CASSYREETQYF
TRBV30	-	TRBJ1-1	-	TGTGCCTGGAGTGGAAACATGAACACTGAAGCTTTCTTT	CAWSGNMNTEAFF
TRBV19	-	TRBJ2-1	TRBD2	TGTGCCAGTAGTATAGGAGCGGGAGGTGAGCAGTTCTTC	CASSIGAGGEQFF
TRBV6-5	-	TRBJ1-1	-	TGTGCCAGCGGGAACCAGCGGGGGGCCGAAACTGCTTTCTTT	CASGNQRGAETAFF
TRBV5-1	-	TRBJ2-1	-	TGCGCCAGCAGCTTGGGGGTAGGACAGACAAGCAATGAGCAGTTCTTC	CASSLGVGQTSNEQFF
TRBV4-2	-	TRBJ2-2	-	TGTGCCAGCAGCCCCAGAAGGCAGGGGGGTACCGGGGAGCTGTTTTTT	CASSPRRQGGTGELFF
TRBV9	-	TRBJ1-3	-	TGTGCCAGCAGCAGCGACGTCCGCTCTGGAAACACCATATATTTT	CASSSDVRSGNTIYF
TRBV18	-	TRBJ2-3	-	TGTGCCAGCTCACCTCGCGGCACAGATACGCAGTATTTT	CASSPRGTDTQYF
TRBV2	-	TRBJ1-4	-	TGTGCCAGCAATACGTTCCGGGGGAATGAAAAACTGTTTTTT	CASNTFRGNEKLFF
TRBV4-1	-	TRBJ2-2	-	TGCGCCAGCAGCCACGGGGAAATCGCGAACACCGGGGAGCTGTTTTTT	CASSHGEIANTGELFF
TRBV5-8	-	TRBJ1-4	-	TGTGCCAGCAGCTTCCGGAGGGATGCAACTAATGAAAAACTGTTTTTT	CASSFRRDATNEKLFF
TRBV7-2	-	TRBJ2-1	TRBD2	TGTGCCAGCAGCTTGTTGGGTAGCGGGGGATACAATGAGCAGTTCTTC	CASSLLGSGGYNEQFF
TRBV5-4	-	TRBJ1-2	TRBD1	TGTGCCAGCAGCGCTAAGGGGGCAGGGGTTGGCTACACCTTC	CASSAKGAGVGYTF
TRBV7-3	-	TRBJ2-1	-	TGTGCCAGCAGCTTATGGCGGGATTCTTACAATGAGCAGTTCTTC	CASSLWRDSYNEQFF
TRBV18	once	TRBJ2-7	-	TGTGCCAGCTCACAAAAGACAGGTTCACGTGGCTACGAGCAGTACTTC	CASSQKTGSRGYEQYF
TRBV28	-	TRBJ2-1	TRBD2	TGTGCCAGCAGTTGTAGCGGGAAGGCCAAGTCCAACAATGAGCAGTTCTTC	CASSCSGKAKSNNEQFF
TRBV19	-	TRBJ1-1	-	TGTGCCAGTAGTATAACAGGTACGAACACTGAAGCTTTCTTT	CASSITGTNTEAFF
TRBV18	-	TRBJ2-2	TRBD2	TGTGCCAGCTCCCGGGAAGCGGGAGGTCTCTCCGGGGAGCTGTTTTTT	CASSREAGGLSGELFF
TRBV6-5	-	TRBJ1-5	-	TGTGCCAGCAGCCTCAGCTTCAGGGGTAGTCAGCCCCAGCATTTT	CASSLSFRGSQPQHF
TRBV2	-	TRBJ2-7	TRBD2	TGTGCCAGCCTAGCAGCGGGACTCTACGAGCAGTACTTC	CASLAAGLYEQYF
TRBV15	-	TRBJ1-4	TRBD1	TGTGCCACCAGCAGATCGGACAGGGGGACTGAAAAACTGTTTTTT	CATSRSDRGTEKLFF
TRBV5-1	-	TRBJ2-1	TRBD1	TGCGCCAGCAGGGAAGGGACAGCTTCCTACAATGAGCAGTTCTTC	CASREGTASYNEQFF
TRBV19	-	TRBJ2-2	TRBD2	TGTGCCAGTACCACCTTAGCGGGAGGGCCCCTCACGAACACCGGGGAGCTGTTTTTT	CASTTLAGGPLTNTGELFF
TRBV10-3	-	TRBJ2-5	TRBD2	TGTGCCATCAGTCCTAGCGGGGGCCTTCAAGAGACCCAGTACTTC	CAISPSGGLQETQYF
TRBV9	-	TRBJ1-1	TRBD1	TGTGCCAGCAGAGGGGGGACAGGGGGGACTGAAGCTTTCTTT	CASRGGTGGTEAFF
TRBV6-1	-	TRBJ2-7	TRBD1	TGTGCCAGCAGTAGGGACAGCTTCGACGAGCAGTACTTC	CASSRDSFDEQYF
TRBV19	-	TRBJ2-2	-	TGTGCCAGTAGTATGGTTGGTACGGCCGGGGAGCTGTTTTTT	CASSMVGTAGELFF
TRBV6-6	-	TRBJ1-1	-	TGTGCCAGCAGTTCCTATCCTCAAACGGGGAACACTGAAGCTTTCTTT	CASSSYPQTGNTEAFF